This T cell receptor (beta chain) was found in a study of T cells after yellow fever vaccination. Turning to this clonotype: As yet, its antigen is unknown.

Study results and caveats: Most clones from primary vaccination were detected again post-booster (roughly 96% CD4, roughly 91% CD8). It was a weaker secondary response, yet one that peaked faster, at day 5 versus 15. Contaminants from the bulk population, in the form of abundant clonotypes, could be found in FACS-sorted repertoires.

The germline V gene has CDR1 LNHDA and CDR2 SQIVND (reference sequence). With V trimmed by 4 bases and J by 8 bases, 6 bases remained unmatched. The CDR3 has 15 amino acids. Template switching by 5'RACE produced TCR cDNA, adding a universal primer site and UMIs. TCRdb processed the 5' RACE reads anew with MiXCR; each CDR3 protein has one entry. This repertoire shows roughly 330,000 distinct CDR3 sequences, approximately 4.2% found once; its top ten account for 20% to 25%. The rearrangement links TRBV19 to TRBJ2-1; 12 positions agree with TRBD2. This receptor was identified in a man between 18 and 35 years old who received the YFV17D yellow fever vaccine. The source material was PBMCs, sampled 5 days after the yellow fever booster vaccination. The CDR3: CASSNLAGGLHEQFF. In DNA form, the CDR3 reads TGTGCCAGTAGTAACCTAGCGGGGGGGCTCCATGAGCAGTTCTTC.